This TCR beta chain derives from a study of identical twins. This clonotype has a count of ten or more. Its target is unknown. Study-level findings and limits: Cross-sectional statistical analysis, not tracking of the same donors, underpinned the conclusions.

MiXCR, run by TCRdb on the 5' RACE reads, gives a single entry per CDR3 protein. The top ten clones hold around 0.25% of a sample with roughly 1.6 million distinct CDR3 sequences, about 32% of them seen once. The source is a newborn girl in good health. The sequenced sample was cord blood.

The CDR3 spells CASSFSGYNEQFF. The CDR3 DNA is TGTGCCAGCAGTTTTAGCGGGTACAATGAGCAGTTCTTC. V usage is TRBV12-3 or TRBV12-4 and J usage is TRBJ2-1, with TRBD2 matching 7 bases. CDR3 length: 13 amino acids. V lost 3 bases to trimming and J lost 4 bases; unmatched junction nucleotides: 0.